This T cell receptor (beta chain) was retrieved from a study of regulatory T cells in long-lasting Graves disease. General observations from the study: TRBV28, TRBJ1-2 and TRBJ2-5 emerged as the favored segments in persistent disease. Persistent patients had a count of shared public clonotypes (roughly 2,500) that exceeded that of new patients (about 970).

Germline V gene sequence: CDR1 DFQATT, CDR2 SNEGSKA (reference sequence). The CDR3 sequence is 13 residues long. V was clipped by 5 bases and J by 6 bases, with 13 bases between them. Stated time point: newly diagnosed GD, antithyroid drugs for less than 3 months. Researchers made the TCR library from RNA that was extracted from PBMCs. HTBI primers from iRepertoire and Arm-PCR of CDR3 regions yielded the TCR beta libraries. MiXCR was run by TCRdb on the multiplex PCR reads, yielding one entry per CDR3 protein. The table records hundreds of thousands of distinct CDR3 sequences, around 17% of them present only once. In regard to this clonotype: The antigen is not known.

Separately, the same data were catalogued under a study of T cells in Graves' hyperthyroidism and ophthalmopathy.

This specimen was peripheral blood mononuclear cells (PBMCs), taken at new diagnosis, from a patient treated with antithyroid drugs. This sequence joins TRBV20-1 and TRBJ2-2; possibly TRBD1 for D (6 bases). This clonotype originated in a man aged 35 to 55 with Graves disease. CDR3 protein: CSAPTGRPGELFF. The DNA for the CDR3 is TGCAGTGCTCCCACAGGGCGGCCCGGGGAGCTGTTTTTT.